This T cell receptor beta chain originates from a study of T cell repertoires in cytomegalovirus infection. About the study: Matching HLA type, along with CMV infection, was indicated by public TCR beta signatures. Study conclusions and caveats: CMV-specific TCR beta clonotypes restricted by HLA-C were the ones dominating the ex vivo response. Summed frequency of shared TCR beta families picked out CMV carriers who also had the relevant HLA.

TCRdb re-derived calls from the reads in MiXCR, one entry per CDR3 protein. This table holds a few hundred thousand distinct CDR3 sequences, roughly 20% found once. In its sample, this clonotype was seen many times. Its antigen is not known. Looked up from germline, CDR1 is MDHEN and CDR2 is SYDVKM. With V trimmed by 5 bases and J by 6 bases, 4 bases remained unmatched. This CDR3 has 13 residues. Sequenced: PBMCs. The source is a human donor in good health (CMV status not recorded). Some clones in this sample may be carry-over from other donors' samples. The chain joins TRBV28 to TRBJ1-5; the match to TRBD1 covers 7 bases. In DNA, the CDR3 is TGTGCCAGCAGTGCGACAGGGCTTCAGCCCCAGCATTTT. It yields the protein CASSATGLQPQHF.